Listed here is a single T cell receptor beta chain. The length of the CDR3 is 15 residues. In germline, CDR1 is LNHDA, CDR2 SQIVND (reference sequence). The V segment lost 8 bases and the J segment 3 bases; nucleotides outside the gene matches: 9. The data derive from a study of blood T cell repertoires in COVID-19. Original handling: Reference gene primer amplification yielded estimated nucleated cell counts. TCRdb keeps only in-frame clones here, not all; method: immunoSEQ multiplex PCR. The V and J calls and clone size are taken from that table; D and trimming were inferred from the DNA. The sample includes over 200,000 clones, approximately 90% seen only once; the top ten take approximately 1.2%.

The sequenced sample was peripheral blood. V is TRBV19 and J is TRBJ1-1, with TRBD1 matching over 10 bases. The receptor's source is a man aged 30 to 45 with acute or convalescent COVID-19. CDR3 sequence reads: CASRTGGNLYTEAFF. The CDR3 DNA reads as TGTGCCAGTCGGACAGGGGGGAACCTATACACTGAAGCTTTCTTT.